This is a list of T cell receptor beta chains from one sample in a study of T cells after yellow fever vaccination. TCRdb re-called the 5' RACE reads through MiXCR, storing one row per CDR3 protein. The table shows hundreds of thousands of distinct CDR3 sequences, with about 17% occurring only once. The material was PBMCs, obtained before the yellow fever booster vaccination. The receptors here all came from a man aged 18 to 35 who received the YFV17D yellow fever vaccine. The CDR3 runs from the conserved cysteine through the conserved F or W. The order of the fields is clone size, D gene, J gene, V gene, CDR3 DNA, CDR3 protein. The D gene is left open where the match is weak. Clone sizes are given selectively: once, few, many, or a class where the clone is expanded.

many - TRBJ2-1 TRBV3-1 TGTGCCAGCAGCCACCGGACTGCGAACTCCTACAATGAGCAGTTCTTC CASSHRTANSYNEQFF
- TRBD2 TRBJ2-5 TRBV20-1 TGCAGTGCTAGAGACGCTAGCGGGGGGAAAGAGACCCAGTACTTC CSARDASGGKETQYF
once - TRBJ2-1 TRBV15 TGTGCCACCAGCAGAGATCGGGGGGCTGAGCAGTTCTTC CATSRDRGAEQFF
few TRBD2 TRBJ2-3 TRBV12-3/TRBV12-4 TGTGCCAGCACCCAGGGCGGGGGGATGGATACGCAGTATTTT CASTQGGGMDTQYF
- - TRBJ1-4 TRBV7-2 TGTGCCAGCAGCTTAGATGCTGAAAAACTGTTTTTT CASSLDAEKLFF
few - TRBJ1-5 TRBV12-3/TRBV12-4 TGTGCCAGCAGTTGGCTAGGGGTAAGCAATCAGCCCCAGCATTTT CASSWLGVSNQPQHF
- - TRBJ2-3 TRBV2 TGTGCCAGCAGTGGCGTTGCCGCGTCGCAGTATTTT CASSGVAASQYF
few TRBD1 TRBJ1-4 TRBV4-1 TGCGCCAGCAGCCCAGATCGGGGACAGGCGAATGAAAAACTGTTTTTT CASSPDRGQANEKLFF
- TRBD2 TRBJ2-3 TRBV7-2 TGTGCCAGCCTCCAGGCGGGAGGCACACCAGATACGCAGTATTTT CASLQAGGTPDTQYF
few - TRBJ2-1 TRBV20-1 TGCAGTGCTAGAAGGGTTGAGCAGTTCTTC CSARRVEQFF
many - TRBJ2-1 TRBV5-1 TGTGCCAGCAGCTTGGGACTCTACAATGAGCAGTTCTTC CASSLGLYNEQFF
few TRBD2 TRBJ2-3 TRBV15 TGTGCCACCAGCACCAGGGCGGGGGAGGGCACAGATACGCAGTATTTT CATSTRAGEGTDTQYF
- - TRBJ1-2 TRBV20-1 TGCAGTACTCCCGGCCCCTTGGGGGGCTACACCTTC CSTPGPLGGYTF
few - TRBJ2-3 TRBV6-5 TGTGCCAGCAGTAGATACCGCACAGATACGCAGTATTTT CASSRYRTDTQYF
few - TRBJ2-5 TRBV20-1 TGCAGTGCGGAACCCGGGGAGACCCAGTACTTC CSAEPGETQYF
few - TRBJ2-5 TRBV29-1 TGCAGCGTTGGGGGTGAGAGGGAGACCCAGTACTTC CSVGGERETQYF
many - TRBJ1-1 TRBV7-3 TGTGCCAGCAGCTTAGCCCCCGGAGATTTGAACACTGAAGCTTTCTTT CASSLAPGDLNTEAFF
many TRBD2 TRBJ2-5 TRBV12-3/TRBV12-4 TGTGCCAGCAGCCGGCGGGGGGGCGGAGAGACCCAGTACTTC CASSRRGGGETQYF
few - TRBJ2-3 TRBV28 TGTGCCAGCATACCGAACTGGCGGAACACAGATACGCAGTATTTT CASIPNWRNTDTQYF
few - TRBJ2-2 TRBV28 TGTGCCAGCAGTTTGGATATCGGGGAGCTGTTTTTT CASSLDIGELFF
- - TRBJ1-1 TRBV6-7 TGTGCCAGCAGTTACCCCCGGACAGTGAACACTGAAGCTTTCTTT CASSYPRTVNTEAFF
- - TRBJ2-3 TRBV7-3 TGTGCCAGCAGCTTAACTTTCGGGATGGATACGCAGTATTTT CASSLTFGMDTQYF
many - TRBJ1-2 TRBV5-6 TGTGCCAGCAGCCCCCGACCGGAATACACTAACTATGGCTACACCTTC CASSPRPEYTNYGYTF
- - TRBJ2-5 TRBV7-2 TGTGCCAGCAGCTTCCGACGGTCCCACGGGGAGACCCAGTACTTC CASSFRRSHGETQYF
- - TRBJ2-7 TRBV10-1 TGCGCCAGCAGCGGGCAGGCCCTCGGGGAGCAGTACTTC CASSGQALGEQYF
few - TRBJ2-3 TRBV29-1 TGCAGCGTTGACGGGGACATTCGGCAGTTTAGCACAGATACGCAGTATTTT CSVDGDIRQFSTDTQYF
- - TRBJ2-1 TRBV5-1 TGCGCCAGCAGCTTGGAATTAGCGGCCTACAATGAGCAGTTCTTC CASSLELAAYNEQFF
- - TRBJ2-1 TRBV7-2 TGTGCCAGCAGCCCCACGGCGCCCGCGGGACCTAATGAGCAGTTCTTC CASSPTAPAGPNEQFF
- - TRBJ1-2 TRBV7-9 TGTGCCAGCAGCTTAGGTGCTAGAAATAACTATGGCTACACCTTC CASSLGARNNYGYTF
- - TRBJ2-3 TRBV11-2 TGTGCCAGCAGCCAGGGCAGGGGTTTTGGCACAGATACGCAGTATTTT CASSQGRGFGTDTQYF
- - TRBJ2-2 TRBV11-3 TGTGCCAGCAGCTTACAGACAGGCACCGGGGAGCTGTTTTTT CASSLQTGTGELFF
- TRBD2 TRBJ2-1 TRBV5-1 TGCGCCAGCAGCTTGGTGGGAGGGGCCGAGCAGTTCTTC CASSLVGGAEQFF
- TRBD2 TRBJ2-3 TRBV10-3 TGTGCCATCAGTGATCTAGCGGGGACCAGGAATACGCAGTATTTT CAISDLAGTRNTQYF
- - TRBJ2-1 TRBV7-3 TGTGCCAGCAGCCCTAGTGCCGGCTACAATGAGCAGTTCTTC CASSPSAGYNEQFF
- - TRBJ2-6 TRBV3-1 TGTGCCAGCAGCGTCAACCCGGGGGGGGCCAACGTCCTGACTTTC CASSVNPGGANVLTF
few - TRBJ1-2 TRBV5-1 TGCGCCAGCCGAGCTGGCCGGGGGTACTATGGCTACACCTTC CASRAGRGYYGYTF
few - TRBJ2-2 TRBV11-1 TGTGCCAGCAGCCGACCCCCAGGGAATGGTCTCACCGGGGAGCTGTTTTTT CASSRPPGNGLTGELFF
many - TRBJ2-3 TRBV6-5 TGTGCCAGCAGAGGAGGGCCCACAGATACGCAGTATTTT CASRGGPTDTQYF
few - TRBJ2-5 TRBV12-3/TRBV12-4 TGTGCCAGCCTCAGGGGAGGAGAGACCCAGTACTTC CASLRGGETQYF
few - TRBJ2-1 TRBV29-1 TGCAGCGTTGTAGTGAGTAGGGGGGCCCCGCGAGGCTATGAGCAGTTCTTC CSVVVSRGAPRGYEQFF
- TRBD1 TRBJ2-1 TRBV6-5 TGTGCCAGCAGGGACCAACAGGGGGCCACCCACAATGAGCAGTTCTTC CASRDQQGATHNEQFF
- - TRBJ2-7 TRBV11-2 TGTGCCAGCAGCTCCCAGGACTACGAGCAGTACTTC CASSSQDYEQYF
- - TRBJ2-1 TRBV11-2 TGTGCCAGCAGCCCCTCTCCGGGGAGCTCCTACAATGAGCAGTTCTTC CASSPSPGSSYNEQFF
- TRBD2 TRBJ2-1 TRBV6-2/TRBV6-3 TGTGCCAGCAGTTACTCCCGGGGGGGGTACAATGAGCAGTTCTTC CASSYSRGGYNEQFF
- TRBD1 TRBJ1-5 TRBV4-2 TGTGCCAGCAGTGTTACCGGGACAGGGTTCGGTCAGCCCCAGCATTTT CASSVTGTGFGQPQHF
- - TRBJ1-5 TRBV20-1 TGCAGTGCTAGAGATTTGTCCCTCGGGGGGCAGAGCAATCAGCCCCAGCATTTT CSARDLSLGGQSNQPQHF
- - TRBJ2-3 TRBV18 TGTGCCAGCTCACATAGGGACACAAGCACAGATACGCAGTATTTT CASSHRDTSTDTQYF
- - TRBJ1-4 TRBV15 TGTGCCACCAGCAGAGATCGGGGCAGATCGGGTCAAACTAATGAAAAACTGTTTTTT CATSRDRGRSGQTNEKLFF
- - TRBJ2-1 TRBV7-9 TGTGCCAGCAGCTTGACGAAGGACATTTGGTGGAATGAGCAGTTCTTC CASSLTKDIWWNEQFF
- TRBD2 TRBJ2-3 TRBV11-2 TGTGCCAGCAGCTTATCTAGCGGGCCCCAGTATTTT CASSLSSGPQYF
few - TRBJ1-3 TRBV18 TGTGCCAGCTCACCATCGCCTAGCAGCTCTGGAAACACCATATATTTT CASSPSPSSSGNTIYF
- - TRBJ1-1 TRBV18 TGTGCCAGCTCGATGAGGTCGGACACTGAAGCTTTCTTT CASSMRSDTEAFF
- - TRBJ2-3 TRBV20-1 TGCAGTGCTAGAGATGAGGTGGGGTGGGGTACGCAGTATTTT CSARDEVGWGTQYF
few TRBD2 TRBJ2-3 TRBV12-3/TRBV12-4 TGTGCCAGCAGTCGAAACGCGGGGGGTCACACAGATACGCAGTATTTT CASSRNAGGHTDTQYF
few - TRBJ2-1 TRBV6-5 TGTGCCAGCAGTTACTCTGTCCCGAGGAGCTCCTACAATGAGCAGTTCTTC CASSYSVPRSSYNEQFF